This paragraph reports one T cell receptor (beta chain). The treatment is: some 20 received Ad26.COV2.S at low or high dose, single or two shots; 5 received placebo; per-sample allocation not given. After the first vaccine or placebo injection, samples were drawn on day 63. This CDR3 is 14 amino acids long. The germline CDR1 and CDR2 sequences are ENHRY and SYGVKD. The V gene end was trimmed by 8 bases and the J gene end by 8 bases; junction bases not matched to a gene: 10. Sequenced by immunoSEQ multiplex PCR; TCRdb stores in-frame clones only, minus some. The sample lists 400,000 to 450,000 clones; 90% were seen once. The sample belongs to a study of Ad26.COV2.S vaccination and SARS-CoV-2 variants.

The source is a person between 18 and 60 years old who received the Ad26.COV2.S COVID-19 vaccine or a placebo. This chain connects TRBV10-3 to TRBJ2-1; 9 nucleotides agree with TRBD2. This specimen consisted of peripheral blood, obtained in a trial of Ad26.COV2.S vaccine versus placebo. The CDR3 DNA follows: TGTGCCATCGGGCGAGGGCGGGAGGGGTATGAGCAGTTCTTC. Its protein product is CAIGRGREGYEQFF.